These 16 T cell receptor beta chains originate from one sample sequenced in a study of T-cell memory formation after mild COVID-19. TCRdb ran MiXCR on the 5' RACE reads and lists one entry per CDR3 protein. The data show 250,000 to 350,000 distinct CDR3 sequences, about 13% seen once. The sample taken for sequencing was PBMCs or a T cell subset sorted from them (not recorded which). These receptor sequences come from a young man who had mild COVID-19 (a few samples of this study predate the infection). Cell type and time point are not known.

This clonotype was counted a few times. V usage is TRBV7-3 and J usage is TRBJ2-7; no reliable D call. The CDR3 spans 15 residues. V lost 3 bases and J lost 1, with 13 bases in between. CDR1 is SGHTA, CDR2 FQGTGA, per germline. The CDR3 protein is CASSLYSVTSYEQYF. In nucleotides, the CDR3 is TGTGCCAGCAGCTTGTACTCCGTGACTTCCTACGAGCAGTACTTC.

The chain joins TRBV2 to TRBJ1-6; 9 nucleotides line up with TRBD1. The ends lost 6 bases at V and 9 bases at J; junction bases unmatched: 12. Per the germline V gene, CDR1 is SNHLY and CDR2 is FYNNEI. The CDR3 runs 16 residues. CDR3 residues: CASSGGDRGSASPLHF. The CDR3 region has the DNA TGTGCCAGCAGCGGAGGCGACAGGGGGAGCGCTTCACCCCTCCACTTT.

There are a few counts of this clonotype. The chain combines TRBV12-3 or TRBV12-4 with TRBJ2-5; no clear D. V was trimmed by 7 bases and J by 7 bases, leaving 19 bases between them. The CDR3 totals 14 residues. This CDR3 reads CASTLDGEWGTQYF. CDR3 sequence (DNA): TGTGCCAGCACTCTGGATGGGGAATGGGGGACCCAGTACTTC.

This clonotype was detected many times. This chain joins TRBV5-5 and TRBJ2-1; TRBD2 agrees at 9 bases. V gave up 4 bases and J gave up 2 bases; unmatched junction bases: 4. Looked up from germline, CDR1 is SGHKS and CDR2 is YYEKEE (reference sequence). The CDR3 totals 15 residues. CDR3 region: CASSLRGGPYNEQFF. CDR3 bases: TGTGCCAGCAGCCTGCGGGGGGGCCCCTACAATGAGCAGTTCTTC.

The chain joins TRBV20-1 to TRBJ1-5; the D is unclear. Germline values: CDR1 DFQATT, CDR2 SNEGSKA (reference sequence). V was shortened by 0 bases and J by 3 bases, with 9 bases between the two germline ends. The CDR3 runs to 14 residues. The CDR3 is CSARDRLFNQPQHF. CDR3 in DNA: TGCAGTGCTAGAGACCGGTTATTCAATCAGCCCCAGCATTTT.

The table lists this clonotype with a few counts. The V and J genes are TRBV4-3 and TRBJ2-4; D is perhaps TRBD1 (6 bases). Trimming cost V 5 bases and J 4 bases, with 15 bases left between them. Germline CDR1 is LGHNA and CDR2 is YSLEER. The length of the CDR3 is 15 residues. The CDR3 region is CASSSQTGSKNIQYF. CDR3 bases: TGCGCCAGCAGCTCACAGACAGGCTCAAAAAACATTCAGTACTTC.

V and J are TRBV5-6 and TRBJ2-3; D gene ambiguous. The length of the CDR3 is 13 residues. Trimming cost V 0 bases and J 5 bases, with 7 bases left between them. Germline values: CDR1 SGHDT, CDR2 YYEEEE. CDR3: CASSLDRQDTQYF. The DNA for the CDR3 is TGTGCCAGCAGCTTGGACAGACAAGATACGCAGTATTTT.

The chain links TRBV30 to TRBJ1-2; D is unresolved. CDR1 and CDR2 (germline): GTSNPN, SVGIG (reference sequence). V shed 2 bases and J shed 2 bases, with 0 bases lying between them. This CDR3 has 10 amino acids. The CDR3 nucleotides are TGTGCCTGGAGTAACTATGGCTACACCTTC. As protein: CAWSNYGYTF.

The chain joins TRBV7-2 to TRBJ2-3; a possible D gene is TRBD2 (6 bases). Germline CDR1 reads SGHTA; CDR2 reads FQGNSA. Trimming pared 6 bases from V and 6 bases from J, leaving 25 bases between. The CDR3 is 17 amino acids. The CDR3 loop reads CASSYPSGGEHTDTQYF. As DNA, the CDR3 is TGTGCCAGCAGTTATCCGAGTGGCGGGGAGCATACTGATACGCAGTATTTT.

In DNA form, the CDR3 reads TGCGCCAGCAGCCCCCGGGGCTCCCCGACGAATGAAAAACTGTTTTTT. It codes for CASSPRGSPTNEKLFF. This chain uses TRBV4-3 with TRBJ1-4; tentative D call: TRBD1 (5 bases). The CDR3 sequence is 16 residues long. Germline values: CDR1 LGHNA, CDR2 YSLEER. Trimming pared 4 bases from V and 5 bases from J, leaving 17 bases between.

This clonotype was recorded a few times. The chain uses TRBV7-2 and TRBJ2-5; 9 nucleotides align to TRBD2. CDR1 is SGHTA, CDR2 FQGNSA, per germline. V gave up 4 bases and J gave up 4 bases; unmatched junction bases: 10. The CDR3 runs to 16 residues. CDR3: CASSSAGRGGRETQYF. As DNA, the CDR3 is TGTGCCAGCAGCTCAGCCGGGCGGGGGGGCCGAGAGACCCAGTACTTC.

The rearrangement uses TRBV5-1 and TRBJ2-7; maybe TRBD2 (6 bases). The CDR3 totals 15 residues. With 0 bases removed from V and 4 bases from J, the gap between germline ends came to 14 bases. Germline CDR1 and CDR2: SGHRS and YFSETQ. CDR3 DNA sequence: TGCGCCAGCAGCTTGGCCGGGGGACGGATATACGAGCAGTACTTC. Protein sequence: CASSLAGGRIYEQYF.

The chain couples TRBV6-2 or TRBV6-3 to TRBJ2-2; D unclear. The CDR3 runs 13 residues. Trimming shortened V by 5 bases and J by 2 bases, and 6 bases separated the two germline ends. CDR1 is MNHEY and CDR2 is SVGEGT in the germline V gene. CDR3 bases: TGTGCCAGCAGTGCTATAAACACCGGGGAGCTGTTTTTT. Amino acids: CASSAINTGELFF.

This clonotype has more than one count but fewer than ten. This chain joins TRBV12-3 or TRBV12-4 and TRBJ2-7; 10 positions match TRBD2. With V trimmed by 3 bases and J by 5 bases, 10 bases remained unmatched. The CDR3 loop spans 16 amino acids. Here the CDR3 reads CASSLSLAGPVDEQYV. CDR3 bases: TGTGCCAGCAGTTTGTCACTAGCGGGGCCGGTGGACGAGCAGTACGTC.

The V gene is TRBV7-9, the J gene TRBJ1-2; 11 bases agree with TRBD1. V lost 6 bases and J lost 2; bases outside the gene matches: 8. The CDR3 contains 16 residues. Germline values: CDR1 SEHNR, CDR2 FQNEAQ (reference sequence). The DNA of the CDR3 is TGTGCCAGCAGGCGGCAAGGGACAGGGGGGAACTATGGCTACACCTTC. Translation gives CASRRQGTGGNYGYTF.

A few counts support this clonotype. This rearrangement joins TRBV9 to TRBJ1-1; D call uncertain. Germline values: CDR1 SGDLS, CDR2 YYNGEE. This CDR3 has 13 amino acids. Trimming took 1 base from V and 5 from J, leaving 9 bases between them. The CDR3 reads CASSVIEGTEAFF. As DNA, the CDR3 is TGTGCCAGCAGCGTAATTGAGGGAACTGAAGCTTTCTTT.